One and the same sample provided the 15 T cell receptor beta chains below, sequenced in a study of T cells expressing NK-cell markers. Following a re-call of the 5' RACE reads, TCRdb has one entry per CDR3 protein and lacks DNA. The sample includes fewer than 200,000 distinct CDR3 sequences. Sequencing used blood T cells: a sorted CD56 or NKG2C T cell subset, CD4+ or CD8+ T cells, or bulk PBMC T cells (not recorded which). These receptors were obtained from a woman aged 18 to 69 in good health.

The gene calls are TRBV5-1 and TRBJ2-5; TCRdb lists TRBD2, though no DNA is available to test this call. Per germline, CDR1 SGHRS and CDR2 YFSETQ. The CDR3 sequence is 16 residues long. CDR3 sequence: CASSLDAAEGWGTQYF.

The genes are TRBV20-1 and TRBJ2-7; checking the TCRdb D call of TRBD1 is not possible without DNA. The CDR3 contains 13 residues. From germline, CDR1 is DFQATT and CDR2 SNEGSKA (reference sequence). The CDR3 here is CSAGRTGYNEQYF.

The chain has TRBV20-1 and TRBJ1-5. CDR1 and CDR2 (germline): DFQATT, SNEGSKA (reference sequence). The length of the CDR3 is 11 residues. The CDR3 spells CSARDRSNQHF.

The chain couples TRBV12-3 or TRBV12-4 to TRBJ2-3. The CDR3 has 11 residues. The CDR3 sequence is CASSEADTQYF.

The chain employs TRBV6-1 and TRBJ1-1; TCRdb names TRBD1, which stays unverified in the absence of DNA. Germline loops: CDR1 MNHNS, CDR2 SASEGT. CDR3 length: 14 residues. The CDR3 spells CASSGDTDFTEAFF.

This CDR3 is CASSVPETVRSYSGANVLTF. The gene calls are TRBV9 and TRBJ2-6; the D call from TCRdb, TRBD1, cannot be confirmed without DNA. Looked up from germline, CDR1 is SGDLS and CDR2 is YYNGEE. The CDR3 has 20 amino acids. Variable domain in full (rest from reference TRBV9 and TRBJ2-6): DSGVTQTPKHLITATGQRVTLRCSPRSGDLSVYWYQQSLDQGLQFLIQYYNGEERAKGNILERFSAQQFPDLHSELNLSSLELGDSALYFCASSVPETVRSYSGANVLTFGAGSRLTVL.

This sequence joins TRBV5-1 and TRBJ2-2; TCRdb reports TRBD1, a call that lacks DNA to check it against. This CDR3 is 14 amino acids long. Germline-derived CDR1 and CDR2 are SGHRS and YFSETQ. The CDR3 region is CASSRTAGTGELFF.

The V gene is TRBV20-1, the J gene TRBJ2-7; checking the TCRdb D call of TRBD1 is not possible without DNA. Germline lookup yields CDR1 DFQATT and CDR2 SNEGSKA (reference sequence). CDR3 length equals 14 residues. CDR3 in amino acids: CSARGTAPSYEQYF.

The chain employs TRBV7-7 and TRBJ2-3. There are 15 residues in the CDR3. Germline V CDR1 and CDR2: SSHAT, FNYEAQ (reference sequence). CDR3 sequence reads: CASSLGSGNTDTQYF.

V is TRBV27 and J is TRBJ2-7; checking the TCRdb D call of TRBD2 is not possible without DNA. The CDR3 runs to 14 residues. Per the germline V gene, CDR1 is MNHEY and CDR2 is SMNVEV (reference sequence). The CDR3 region is CASSLMREGYEQYF.

The chain employs TRBV5-1 and TRBJ1-1. From germline, CDR1 is SGHRS and CDR2 YFSETQ. The CDR3 has 15 amino acids. CDR3 loop: CASSPGLGLLAEAFF.

This chain uses TRBV20-1 with TRBJ2-7; TCRdb selects TRBD1, and the lack of DNA leaves this call unchecked. This CDR3 comprises 15 residues. Germline V CDR1 and CDR2: DFQATT, SNEGSKA (reference sequence). The CDR3 loop is CSARDPGAGGYEQYF.

The V gene is TRBV28, the J gene TRBJ2-1; TCRdb designates TRBD1, a call that cannot be tested without DNA. This CDR3 spans 14 amino acids. CDR1 MDHEN and CDR2 SYDVKM come from the germline V gene. This CDR3 is CASSTPGGSNEQFF.

The chain is built from TRBV15 and TRBJ1-1; TCRdb reports TRBD1, a call that lacks DNA to check it against. The CDR3 is made up of 17 amino acids. From germline, CDR1 is LNHNV and CDR2 YYDKDF (reference sequence). CDR3 sequence: CATSRVRGSPSNTEAFF.

The CDR3 loop is CASSYLAGSSYEQYF. The chain uses TRBV6-5 and TRBJ2-7; TCRdb gives TRBD2 as the D gene, but with no DNA this cannot be confirmed. Germline CDR1 reads MNHEY; CDR2 reads SVGAGI. The CDR3 spans 15 residues.